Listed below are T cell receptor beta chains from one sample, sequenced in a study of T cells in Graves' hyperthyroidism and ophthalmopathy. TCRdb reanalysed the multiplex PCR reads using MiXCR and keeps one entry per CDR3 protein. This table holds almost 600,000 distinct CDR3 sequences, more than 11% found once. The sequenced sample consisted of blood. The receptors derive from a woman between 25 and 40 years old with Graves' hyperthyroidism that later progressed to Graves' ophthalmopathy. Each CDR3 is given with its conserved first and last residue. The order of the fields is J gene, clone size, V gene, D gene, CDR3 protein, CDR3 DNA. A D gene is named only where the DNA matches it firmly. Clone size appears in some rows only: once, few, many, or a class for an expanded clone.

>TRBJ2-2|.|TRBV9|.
CASSVEVDPNTGELFF
TGTGCCAGCAGCGTAGAAGTAGATCCGAACACCGGGGAGCTGTTTTTT
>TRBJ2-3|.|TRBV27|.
CASSFRGTPDTQYF
TGTGCCAGCAGTTTTAGGGGGACTCCAGATACGCAGTATTTT
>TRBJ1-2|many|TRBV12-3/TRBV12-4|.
CASSRGQAASYGYTF
TGTGCCAGCAGCCGAGGACAAGCCGCTAGCTATGGCTACACCTTC
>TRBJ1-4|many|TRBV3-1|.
CASSQDRPTNYGKLFF
TGTGCCAGCAGCCAAGACAGACCAACCAACTATGGAAAACTGTTTTTT
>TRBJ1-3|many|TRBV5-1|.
CASSLDISSGNTIYF
TGCGCCAGCAGCTTGGATATAAGCTCTGGAAACACCATATATTTT
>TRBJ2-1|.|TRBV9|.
CASSPHSGRVSYSEQFF
TGTGCCAGCAGCCCCCACTCCGGGAGAGTCTCCTACAGTGAGCAGTTCTTC
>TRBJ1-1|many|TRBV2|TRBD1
CASTPGQGKIPEAFF
TGTGCCAGCACCCCGGGACAGGGGAAGATCCCTGAAGCTTTCTTT
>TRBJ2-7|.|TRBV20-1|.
CSAIPVASYEQYF
TGCAGTGCTATACCTGTTGCCTCCTACGAGCAGTACTTC
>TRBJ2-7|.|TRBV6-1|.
CASRRLAGEQYF
TGTGCCAGCAGACGGCTAGCAGGAGAGCAGTACTTC
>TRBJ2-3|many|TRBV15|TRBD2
CATSRVAGEADTQYF
TGTGCCACCAGCAGAGTGGCGGGAGAAGCAGATACGCAGTATTTT
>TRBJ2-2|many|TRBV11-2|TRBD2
CASSFPGGRRRTGELFF
TGTGCCAGCAGCTTCCCAGGCGGGAGGAGAAGGACCGGGGAGCTGTTTTTT
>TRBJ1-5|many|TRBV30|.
CAWTYRDKNQPQHF
TGTGCCTGGACCTACCGGGACAAAAATCAGCCCCAGCATTTT
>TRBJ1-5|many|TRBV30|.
CAWSLGRTNQPQHF
TGTGCCTGGAGTTTGGGACGGACTAATCAGCCCCAGCATTTT
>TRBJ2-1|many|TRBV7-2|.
CASSLRRLTTYNEQFF
TGTGCCAGCAGCTTAAGGAGACTAACGACCTACAATGAGCAGTTCTTC
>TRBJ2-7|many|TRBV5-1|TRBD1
CASSLDYRGSDEQYF
TGCGCCAGCAGCTTGGACTACAGGGGTTCCGACGAGCAGTACTTC
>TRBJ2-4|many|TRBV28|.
CASTLTGKNIQYF
TGTGCCAGCACTCTCACGGGCAAAAACATTCAGTACTTC
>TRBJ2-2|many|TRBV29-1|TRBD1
CSVERQGASGELFF
TGCAGCGTTGAAAGGCAGGGGGCGAGCGGGGAGCTGTTTTTT
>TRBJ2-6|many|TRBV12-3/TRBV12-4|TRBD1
CASTSLGTGLSGANVLTF
TGTGCCAGCACCTCTTTAGGGACAGGGCTATCTGGGGCCAACGTCCTGACTTTC
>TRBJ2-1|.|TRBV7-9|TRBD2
CASSTPREIPYNEQFF
TGTGCCAGCAGCACTCCGCGGGAGATCCCCTACAATGAGCAGTTCTTC
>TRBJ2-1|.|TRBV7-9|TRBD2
CASSSLAGGTEFIYNEQFF
TGTGCCAGCAGCTCCCTAGCGGGAGGTACCGAATTCATCTACAATGAGCAGTTCTTC
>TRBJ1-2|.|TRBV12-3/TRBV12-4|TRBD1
CASRSSGQGDYGYTF
TGTGCCAGCAGGTCCTCGGGACAGGGAGACTATGGCTACACCTTC
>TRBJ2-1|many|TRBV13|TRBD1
CASSPGTGSNEQFF
TGTGCCAGCAGCCCCGGGACAGGATCCAATGAGCAGTTCTTC
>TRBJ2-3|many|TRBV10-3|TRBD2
CAISESRTRDVDTQYF
TGTGCCATCAGTGAGTCCCGGACTAGAGATGTAGATACGCAGTATTTT
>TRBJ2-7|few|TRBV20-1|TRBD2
CSARFPTSGSSYEQYF
TGCAGTGCTAGATTCCCAACTAGCGGGAGCTCCTACGAGCAGTACTTC
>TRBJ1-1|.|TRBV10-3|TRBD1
CAISKQGSDTEAFF
TGTGCCATCAGCAAACAGGGGAGCGACACTGAAGCTTTCTTT
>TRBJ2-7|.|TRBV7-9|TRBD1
CASSLAVGTGYYEQYF
TGTGCCAGCAGCTTAGCGGTCGGGACAGGGTACTACGAGCAGTACTTC
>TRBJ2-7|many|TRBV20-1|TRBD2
CSASGTSGNTHEQYF
TGCAGTGCTTCCGGGACTAGCGGGAACACCCACGAGCAGTACTTC
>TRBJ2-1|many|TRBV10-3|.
CAIHSGSNAYNEQFF
TGTGCCATTCACTCCGGGAGTAACGCCTACAATGAGCAGTTCTTC
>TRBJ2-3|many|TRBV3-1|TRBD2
CASSQVLAGGSTDTQYF
TGTGCCAGCAGCCAGGTCCTAGCGGGGGGAAGCACAGATACGCAGTATTTT
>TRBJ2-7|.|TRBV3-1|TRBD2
CASSRRPRGGRQSSYEQYF
TGTGCCAGCAGCCGCCGCCCCCGGGGGGGACGGCAAAGCTCCTACGAGCAGTACTTC
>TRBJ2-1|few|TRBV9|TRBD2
CASSPDSGRSYNEQFF
TGTGCCAGCAGCCCCGATAGCGGGAGGTCCTACAATGAGCAGTTCTTC
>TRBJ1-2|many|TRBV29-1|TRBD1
CSVGRQGAIPGYGYTF
TGCAGCGTTGGGCGACAGGGGGCTATTCCCGGATATGGCTACACCTTC
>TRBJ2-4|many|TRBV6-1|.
CASRGVAKNIQYF
TGTGCCAGCCGAGGAGTGGCCAAAAACATTCAGTACTTC
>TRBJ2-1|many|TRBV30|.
CAWSVSNNEQFF
TGTGCCTGGAGTGTAAGTAACAATGAGCAGTTCTTC
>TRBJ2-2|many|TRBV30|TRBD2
CAWSGKRLAGETGELFF
TGTGCCTGGAGTGGAAAGAGACTAGCGGGAGAAACCGGGGAGCTGTTTTTT
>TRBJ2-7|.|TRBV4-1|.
CASSQDLEAPTDPPRLYF
TGCGCCAGCAGCCAAGATCTCGAGGCGCCGACGGATCCACCTAGGCTGTACTTC
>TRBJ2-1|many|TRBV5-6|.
CASSGDYNEQFF
TGTGCCAGCAGCGGAGATTACAATGAGCAGTTCTTC
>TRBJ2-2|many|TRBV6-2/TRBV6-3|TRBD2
CASSPTSDTGELFF
TGTGCCAGCAGCCCGACTAGCGACACCGGGGAGCTGTTTTTT
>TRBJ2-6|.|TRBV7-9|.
CASSIPRGSSSGANVLTF
TGTGCCAGCAGCATCCCGAGGGGATCCAGCTCTGGGGCCAACGTCCTGACTTTC
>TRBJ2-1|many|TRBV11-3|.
CASSERGSSYNEQFF
TGTGCCAGCAGCGAACGGGGGAGCTCCTACAATGAGCAGTTCTTC
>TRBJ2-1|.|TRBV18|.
CASSQAQARGRYLSSYNEQFF
TGTGCCAGCTCACAAGCCCAAGCGAGGGGGAGGTACTTGAGCTCCTACAATGAGCAGTTCTTC
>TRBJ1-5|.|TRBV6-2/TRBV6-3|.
CASSYSRGEAAKQPQHF
TGTGCCAGCAGTTACTCGCGAGGAGAGGCGGCAAAACAGCCCCAGCATTTT
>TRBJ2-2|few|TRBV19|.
CASSRENTGELFF
TGTGCCAGTAGCAGGGAGAACACCGGGGAGCTGTTTTTT
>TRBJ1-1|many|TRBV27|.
CASSLARSSEAFF
TGTGCCAGCAGTTTGGCCAGGAGCTCTGAAGCTTTCTTT
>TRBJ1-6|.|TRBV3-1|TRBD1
CASSEEGKSGGPAPLHF
TGTGCCAGCAGTGAAGAGGGGAAGTCAGGGGGCCCGGCACCCCTCCACTTT
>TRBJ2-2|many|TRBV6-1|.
CASIPRPPSVNTNTGELFF
TGTGCCAGCATCCCACGACCTCCGAGTGTGAATACGAACACCGGGGAGCTGTTTTTT
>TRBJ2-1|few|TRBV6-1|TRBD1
CASSAIQGNEQFF
TGTGCCAGCAGTGCTATACAGGGGAATGAGCAGTTCTTC
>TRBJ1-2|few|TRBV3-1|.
CASSDITGPGYGYTF
TGTGCCAGCAGCGACATTACAGGGCCCGGCTATGGCTACACCTTC
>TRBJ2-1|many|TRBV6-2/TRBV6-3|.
CASSITASSYNEQFF
TGTGCCAGCAGTATCACCGCGAGCTCCTACAATGAGCAGTTCTTC
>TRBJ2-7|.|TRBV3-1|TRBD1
CASRPRDRGNHEQYF
TGTGCCAGCAGACCACGGGACAGGGGCAACCACGAGCAGTACTTC
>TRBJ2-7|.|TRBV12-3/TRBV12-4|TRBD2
CASSPHIAGQGYEQYF
TGTGCCAGCAGTCCGCATATAGCGGGCCAAGGGTACGAGCAGTACTTC
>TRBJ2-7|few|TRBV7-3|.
CASRTFSYEQYF
TGTGCCAGTAGGACATTCTCCTACGAGCAGTACTTC
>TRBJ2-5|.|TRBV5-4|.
CASSLEGPKSLETQYF
TGTGCCAGCAGCTTGGAAGGACCCAAATCCTTGGAGACCCAGTACTTC